Each of the 28 T cell receptor beta chains below was sequenced from the same sample in a study of shared clonotypes between healthy human individuals. Libraries were prepared by immunoSEQ multiplex PCR; TCRdb keeps only in-frame clonotypes and omits some of them. The sample comprises roughly 760,000 clones, approximately 74% of which are singletons, and roughly 1.7% rests with the top ten. Sequencing input: memory CD4+ T cells sorted from blood. The subset: CD45RA-negative fraction. These receptors all come from a woman aged 25 to 39 in good health.

The CDR3 is CASSKTVSTDTQYF. Written as DNA, the CDR3 is TGTGCCAGCAGTAAAACAGTTAGCACAGATACGCAGTATTTT. The V and J genes are TRBV6-5 and TRBJ2-3; D is ambiguous. The CDR3 has 14 residues. The V gene lost 5 bases and the J gene lost 0 bases, with 9 bases spanning the gap. The V gene's germline CDR1 is MNHEY and CDR2 SVGAGI.

The J gene is TRBJ2-7, the V gene TRBV6-1, with TRBD2 matching 8 bases. V shed 8 bases, J shed 2 bases, and the junction held 8 bases outside the gene matches. The CDR3 length is 14 residues. Germline values: CDR1 MNHNS, CDR2 SASEGT. The CDR3 loop reads CASDRAGGPYEQYF. DNA for the CDR3: TGTGCCAGCGATCGTGCGGGAGGCCCCTACGAGCAGTACTTC.

The CDR3 DNA reads as TGTGCCACCCAGGGTTCGTCCTATAATTCACCCCTCCACTTT. It translates to CATQGSSYNSPLHF. The rearrangement links TRBV19 to TRBJ1-6; a weak D match, TRBD1 (5 bases). V gave up 10 bases and J gave up 1 base, with 11 bases separating them. The CDR3 is made up of 14 amino acids. Germline V gives CDR1 LNHDA, CDR2 SQIVND (reference sequence).

V and J are TRBV28 and TRBJ2-7; no reliable D call. The V and J ends lost 7 bases and 2 bases respectively, with 12 bases between them. CDR1 is MDHEN, CDR2 SYDVKM, per germline. This CDR3 has 13 residues. The CDR3 DNA reads as TGTGCCAGCATAAGGAGAGAGACCTACGAGCAGTACTTC. Translated: CASIRRETYEQYF.

The chain uses TRBV6-1 and TRBJ1-2; D is unresolved. The CDR3 is 11 residues long. Per germline, CDR1 MNHNS and CDR2 SASEGT. Trimming shortened V by 2 bases and J by 13 bases, and 11 bases separated the two germline ends. The CDR3 spells CASSEKGKGTF. CDR3 DNA: TGTGCCAGCAGTGAAAAGGGTAAAGGCACCTTC.

The chain uses TRBV6-1 and TRBJ1-2; maybe TRBD1 (6 bases). Germline lookup yields CDR1 MNHNS and CDR2 SASEGT. V lost 2 bases to trimming and J lost 7 bases, with 17 bases between them. This CDR3 is built from 15 residues. The DNA of the CDR3 is TGTGCCAGCAGTGAATGGGGCATGGGGGGCGGTGGCTACACCTTC. Amino acid sequence: CASSEWGMGGGGYTF.

For this clone: With a far larger clone one base away, a read error is the likely cause. The same CDR3 can be traced to other DNA sequences in this sample. V gene TRBV5-1 combines with J gene TRBJ2-3, with unresolved D. This CDR3 has 15 amino acids. The germline gives CDR1 SGHRS, CDR2 YFSETQ. Trimming pared 0 bases from V and 6 bases from J, leaving 14 bases between. The CDR3 region is CASSLVRQARDTQYF. The CDR3, as DNA: TGCGCCAGCAGCTTGGTTAGACAAGCTCGCGATACGCAGTATTTT.

The genes are TRBV28 and TRBJ2-7; TRBD1 aligns across 9 bases. V shed 8 bases and J 6 bases; nucleotides not matched to a gene: 8. Looked up from germline, CDR1 is MDHEN and CDR2 is SYDVKM. The CDR3 runs 13 residues. CDR3 sequence: CASLLGQGGEQYF. The CDR3 region has the DNA TGTGCCAGCCTACTGGGACAGGGAGGCGAGCAGTACTTC.

The V call is TRBV7-6, the J call TRBJ2-7; 7 bases map to TRBD1. Losses at the gene ends were 5 bases for V and 1 base for J; bases not matched to a gene: 5. Germline CDR1 is SGHVS and CDR2 is FNYEAQ. This CDR3 comprises 14 residues. CDR3 in DNA: TGTGCCAGCAGCCCTGACAGGGCGTCCTACGAGCAGTACTTC. It codes for CASSPDRASYEQYF.

The V call is TRBV6-5, the J call TRBJ1-5; tentative D call: TRBD1 (5 bases). Germline V gives CDR1 MNHEY, CDR2 SVGAGI. Trimming left V 5 bases short and J 4 bases short, with 15 bases between. CDR3 length equals 15 residues. The CDR3 DNA reads as TGTGCCAGCAGTCCAGGGTTCCGTCAAAATCAGCCCCAGCATTTT. This encodes CASSPGFRQNQPQHF.

This clone has a count of ten or more. The chain is built from TRBV25-1 and TRBJ1-4; D may be TRBD1 (5 bases). Germline CDR1 and CDR2: MGHDK and SYGVNS. The CDR3 runs 15 residues. V lost 1 base and J 8 bases, leaving 14 bases between the germline ends. The DNA of the CDR3 is TGTGCCAGCAGTGAATCCCAGGGAAGAGTCGAAAAACTGTTTTTT. Protein: CASSESQGRVEKLFF.

This rearrangement joins TRBV10-1 to TRBJ2-7; the match to TRBD2 covers 8 bases. CDR1 and CDR2 from the germline V gene are WNHNN and SYGVQD (reference sequence). V was clipped by 0 bases and J by 1 base; unmatched bases: 5. The CDR3 length is 16 residues. The CDR3 bases are TGCGCCAGCAGTGAGTCTCGAGCGGGAGATTCCTACGAGCAGTACTTC. Translated, it gives CASSESRAGDSYEQYF.

This clone appeared a single time. The CDR3 region has the DNA TGTGCCATCAGTGAGGGCCAGGCCTACGAGCAGTACTTC. Its translation is CAISEGQAYEQYF. The chain employs TRBV10-3 and TRBJ2-7; no firm D call. Germline CDR1 ENHRY, CDR2 SYGVKD. The ends were cut back, 2 bases at V and 2 bases at J, with 7 bases in the middle. This CDR3 has 13 residues.

CDR3 coding DNA: TGTGCCAGCAGTGACGAGGGACAGGGTAGCAATCAGCCCCAGCATTTT. It encodes CASSDEGQGSNQPQHF. The V gene is TRBV25-1, the J gene TRBJ1-5, with TRBD1 matching 9 bases. The CDR3 totals 16 residues. V gave up 3 bases and J gave up 0 bases; unmatched junction bases: 3. Germline V lookup: CDR1 MGHDK, CDR2 SYGVNS.

The rearrangement links TRBV11-1 to TRBJ2-7; the D gene is possibly TRBD1 (5 bases). Between the trimmed V and J ends, which lost 3 bases and 2 bases, there was a span of 17 bases. CDR1 SGHAT and CDR2 FQDESV come from the germline V gene (reference sequence). The CDR3 has 16 residues. This CDR3 reads CASSLSPRARTYEQYF. The CDR3 nucleotides are TGTGCCAGCAGCTTGTCTCCCAGGGCCCGTACCTACGAGCAGTACTTC.

The CDR3 is CAWSSTGSEQYF. The CDR3 DNA sequence: TGTGCCTGGAGTAGCACAGGGTCCGAGCAGTACTTC. V is TRBV30 and J is TRBJ2-7, with D tentatively TRBD1 (6 bases). Germline V gene lookup returns CDR1 GTSNPN and CDR2 SVGIG (reference sequence). This CDR3 is 12 amino acids long. The V end lost 2 bases, the J end lost 6 bases, and 11 bases lay between the germline ends. Filled out from reference TRBV30 and TRBJ2-7, the complete variable domain reads SQTIHQWPATLVQPVGSPLSLECTVEGTSNPNLYWYRQAAGRGLQLLFYSVGIGQISSEVPQNLSASRPQDRQFILSSKKLLLSDSGFYLCAWSSTGSEQYFGPGTRLTVT.

The chain joins TRBV15 to TRBJ1-2; D remains ambiguous. Germline CDR1 and CDR2: LNHNV and YYDKDF (reference sequence). The CDR3 extends over 16 amino acids. Trimming stripped 2 bases from V and 3 bases from J, with 16 bases between. The CDR3: CATSRPLMPRHYGYTF. The DNA of the CDR3 is TGTGCCACCAGCAGACCCTTGATGCCCCGTCACTATGGCTACACCTTC.

The J gene is TRBJ2-5, the V gene TRBV4-1, with TRBD1 identical over 7 bases. The CDR3 totals 18 residues. The germline gives CDR1 MGHRA, CDR2 YSYEKL. V lost 4 bases and J lost 5; bases outside the gene matches: 19. In DNA form, the CDR3 reads TGCGCCAGCAGCCCAGGGACAGCTATCCCGATACCTCCCGAGACCCAGTACTTC. Its translation: CASSPGTAIPIPPETQYF.

This chain joins TRBV6-5 and TRBJ2-5, with D hard to call. Germline assignment: CDR1 MNHEY and CDR2 SVGAGI. The CDR3 length is 12 residues. With 7 bases removed from V and 3 bases from J, the gap between germline ends came to 9 bases. The CDR3 loop reads CASTGRKETQYF. CDR3 in DNA: TGTGCCAGCACCGGACGGAAAGAGACCCAGTACTTC.

The chain is built from TRBV13 and TRBJ2-7; D may be TRBD1 or TRBD2 (5 bases each). The V and J ends lost 9 bases and 3 bases respectively, with 15 bases between them. The CDR3 covers 13 residues. From germline, CDR1 is PRHDT and CDR2 FYEKMQ (reference sequence). CDR3 loop: CASGTVDFYEQYF. Written as DNA, the CDR3 is TGTGCCAGTGGGACGGTAGATTTCTACGAGCAGTACTTC.

DNA for the CDR3: TGTGCCAGCAGCCGAAAGCCCCGTGTGGAAAGCACAGATACGCAGTATTTT. It specifies CASSRKPRVESTDTQYF. This chain joins TRBV7-6 and TRBJ2-3; no firm D call. This CDR3 is built from 17 residues. Looked up from germline, CDR1 is SGHVS and CDR2 is FNYEAQ. V was cut by 5 bases and J by 0 bases, with 18 bases left in between.

V is TRBV19 and J is TRBJ2-7; possible D gene TRBD2, 6 bases. The V end was cut by 7 bases, the J end by 0 bases, with 13 bases between. Germline CDR1 and CDR2: LNHDA and SQIVND (reference sequence). The CDR3 spans 14 residues. As DNA, the CDR3 is TGTGCCAGTAAAGTAGCGGCAAGCTCCTACGAGCAGTACTTC. This translates into CASKVAASSYEQYF.

The J gene is TRBJ2-7, the V gene TRBV7-2; 10 nucleotides agree with TRBD2. J gave up 5 bases and V 2 bases, and 3 bases lay outside the gene matches. The germline V gene has CDR1 SGHTA and CDR2 FQGNSA. This CDR3 is built from 14 residues. CDR3 DNA sequence: TGTGCCAGCAGCTTACTAGCGGGAGCCCACGAGCAGTACTTC. Encoded protein: CASSLLAGAHEQYF.

The V and J genes are TRBV6-1 and TRBJ2-7, with 11 bases fitting TRBD2. The trim removed 6 bases at V and 5 bases at J, leaving 9 bases unmatched. The CDR3 is made up of 15 amino acids. Germline values: CDR1 MNHNS, CDR2 SASEGT. The CDR3 nucleotides read TGTGCCAGCAGCGAATCACTAGCGGGAGAACACGAGCAGTACTTC. It translates to CASSESLAGEHEQYF.

V gene TRBV5-1 combines with J gene TRBJ2-2; D is uncertain. Trimming cost V 4 bases and J 4 bases, with 23 bases left between them. The CDR3 length is 18 residues. Per germline, CDR1 SGHRS and CDR2 YFSETQ. The CDR3 loop reads CASSGHTERGISTGELFF. In nucleotides, the CDR3 is TGCGCCAGCAGCGGCCATACGGAAAGAGGTATAAGCACCGGGGAGCTGTTTTTT.

The gene calls are TRBV25-1 and TRBJ2-3; TRBD2 aligns across 8 bases. The J segment lost 1 base and the V segment lost 1 base, leaving 4 bases of the junction unmatched. Germline CDR1 is MGHDK and CDR2 is SYGVNS. This CDR3 contains 16 residues. The DNA for the CDR3 is TGTGCCAGCAGTGAATTTGGAGCGGGAGGCACAGATACGCAGTATTTT. Translating it yields CASSEFGAGGTDTQYF.

The genes are TRBV27 and TRBJ2-5; D uncertain. Germline CDR1 reads MNHEY; CDR2 reads SMNVEV (reference sequence). The CDR3 consists of 12 residues. The V end was cut by 5 bases, the J end by 7 bases, with 11 bases between. CDR3 sequence reads: CASSPPKGTQYF. As DNA, the CDR3 is TGTGCCAGCAGTCCCCCCAAGGGGACCCAGTACTTC.

The chain joins TRBV29-1 to TRBJ2-5, with D tentatively TRBD1 (5 bases). The CDR3 length is 11 residues. Trimming took off 6 bases at V and 7 bases at J, with 12 bases between the two ends. Germline V gene data show CDR1 as SQVTM and CDR2 as ANQGSEA. The CDR3 loop reads CSVPSGSTQYF. The CDR3 DNA reads TGCAGCGTGCCCTCAGGGTCGACCCAGTACTTC.